The rows below give T cell receptor beta chains drawn from one sample of a study of post-analysis software for immune sequencing data. A single record per CDR3 protein comes from TCRdb applying MiXCR to the PCR reads. The sample lists a few hundred thousand distinct CDR3 sequences; around 31% were seen once. Sequenced: blood. The receptors come from a girl aged 2-17 years with multiple sclerosis. The CDR3 runs from the conserved cysteine through the conserved F or W. The order of the fields is V gene, J gene, CDR3 protein.

TRBV20-1	TRBJ2-1	CSGLDRGGNEQFF
TRBV11-1	TRBJ2-3	CASSYIPSTDTQYF
TRBV11-2	TRBJ2-4	CASSFSRKGKNIQYF
TRBV6-1	TRBJ2-7	CASRRATKFYEQYF
TRBV20-1	TRBJ2-5	CSARDRLRMASQYF
TRBV28	TRBJ2-1	CASSLRRTAYNEQFF
TRBV12-3/TRBV12-4	TRBJ2-5	CASSLQAVSETQYF
TRBV15	TRBJ1-5	CATWTGYSNQPQHF
TRBV10-3	TRBJ2-4	CAISEVRGARSGGNIQYF
TRBV10-3	TRBJ2-5	CAIGYQETQYF
TRBV20-1	TRBJ1-2	CSASPPQTTANYGYTF
TRBV6-5	TRBJ2-7	CASRGTALTQYF
TRBV6-1	TRBJ2-3	CASSRDRVTSADTQYF
TRBV11-2	.	CASSSGTGGFPHYEQYF
TRBV29-1	TRBJ1-1	CSVGDGIGGRTEAFF
TRBV5-1	.	CASSPSSEGYNEQYF
TRBV10-3	TRBJ1-1	CAVRVDTEAFF
TRBV3-1	TRBJ1-2	CASSPGQGGDYTF
TRBV5-1	TRBJ2-2	CASSLIGPGTGELFF
TRBV20-1	TRBJ2-1	CSARDTSGGYNEQFF
TRBV2	TRBJ1-1	CASREQGNTEAFF
TRBV6-5	TRBJ2-3	CASSPQGYTQYF
TRBV12-3/TRBV12-4	TRBJ2-1	CASSLEDYQNNEQFF
TRBV20-1	TRBJ2-1	CSAPMVPDNEQFF
TRBV2	TRBJ1-1	CASRLDRGPEEAFF
TRBV12-3/TRBV12-4	TRBJ1-1	CASILAANTEAFF
TRBV5-1	TRBJ2-1	CASSWGMGNEQFF
TRBV20-1	TRBJ2-3	CSARDVSGGPDTQYF
TRBV19	TRBJ2-7	CASSIYGFSYEQYF
TRBV7-8	TRBJ2-3	CASSQPDYKILGADTQYF
TRBV5-1	TRBJ1-1	CASSPGTAPWAEAFF
TRBV20-1	TRBJ2-5	CSAQVFGEETQYF
TRBV29-1	TRBJ1-2	CSAGTHSDGYTF